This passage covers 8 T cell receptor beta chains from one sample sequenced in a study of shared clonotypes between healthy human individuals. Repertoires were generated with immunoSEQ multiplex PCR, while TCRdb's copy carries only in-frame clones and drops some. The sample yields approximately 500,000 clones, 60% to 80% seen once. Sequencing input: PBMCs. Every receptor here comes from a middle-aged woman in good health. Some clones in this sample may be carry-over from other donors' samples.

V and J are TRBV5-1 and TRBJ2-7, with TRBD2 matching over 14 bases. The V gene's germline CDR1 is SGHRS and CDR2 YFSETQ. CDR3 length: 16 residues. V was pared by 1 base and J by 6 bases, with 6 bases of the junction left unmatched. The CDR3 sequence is CASSLSGTSGSSEQYF. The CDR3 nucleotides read TGCGCCAGCAGCTTGTCCGGGACTAGCGGGAGTAGCGAGCAGTACTTC.

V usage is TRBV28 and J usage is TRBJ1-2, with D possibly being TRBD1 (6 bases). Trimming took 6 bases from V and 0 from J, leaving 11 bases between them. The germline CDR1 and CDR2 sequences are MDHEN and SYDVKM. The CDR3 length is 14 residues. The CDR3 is CASRIGQSNYGYTF. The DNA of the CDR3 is TGTGCCAGCAGGATCGGACAGTCTAACTATGGCTACACCTTC.

CDR3 amino acids: CASSLSGTGNYNEQFF. The CDR3, as DNA: TGTGCCAGCAGCTTATCCGGGACAGGAAACTACAATGAGCAGTTCTTC. The chain combines TRBV7-2 with TRBJ2-1, with 8 bases aligning to TRBD1. The CDR3 is made up of 16 amino acids. J gave up 3 bases and V 2 bases, and 6 bases lay outside the gene matches. CDR1 is SGHTA and CDR2 is FQGNSA in the germline V gene.

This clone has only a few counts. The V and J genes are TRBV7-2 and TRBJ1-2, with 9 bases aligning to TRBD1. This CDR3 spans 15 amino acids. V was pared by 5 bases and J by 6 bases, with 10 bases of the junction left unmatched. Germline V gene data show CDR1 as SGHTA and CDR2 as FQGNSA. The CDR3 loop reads CASSPGQGRIDGYTF. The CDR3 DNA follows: TGTGCCAGCAGCCCGGGACAGGGACGTATAGATGGCTACACCTTC.

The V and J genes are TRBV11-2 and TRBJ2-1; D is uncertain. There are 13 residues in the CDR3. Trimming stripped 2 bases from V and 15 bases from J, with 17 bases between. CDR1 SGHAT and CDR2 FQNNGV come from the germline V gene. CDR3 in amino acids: CASSLSSPPLGFF. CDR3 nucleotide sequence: TGTGCCAGCAGCTTAAGTAGCCCCCCCCTTGGGTTCTTC.

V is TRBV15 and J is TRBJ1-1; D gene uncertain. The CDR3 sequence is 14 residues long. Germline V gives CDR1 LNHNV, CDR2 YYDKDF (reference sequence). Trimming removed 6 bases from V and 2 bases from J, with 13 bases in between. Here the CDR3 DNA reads TGTGCCACCAGTCCTATCAATGGAAACACTGAAGCTTTCTTT. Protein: CATSPINGNTEAFF.

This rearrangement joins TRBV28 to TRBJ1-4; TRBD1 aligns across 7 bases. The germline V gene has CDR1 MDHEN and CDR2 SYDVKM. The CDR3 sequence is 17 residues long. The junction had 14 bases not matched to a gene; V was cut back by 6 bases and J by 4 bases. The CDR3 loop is CASRPPTGEPVNEKLFF. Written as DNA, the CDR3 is TGTGCCAGCAGGCCCCCTACAGGGGAACCCGTTAATGAAAAACTGTTTTTT. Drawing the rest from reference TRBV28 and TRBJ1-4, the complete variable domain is DVKVTQSSRYLVKRTGEKVFLECVQDMDHENMFWYRQDPGLGLRLIYFSYDVKMKEKGDIPEGYSVSREKKERFSLILESASTNQTSMYLCASRPPTGEPVNEKLFFGSGTQLSVL.

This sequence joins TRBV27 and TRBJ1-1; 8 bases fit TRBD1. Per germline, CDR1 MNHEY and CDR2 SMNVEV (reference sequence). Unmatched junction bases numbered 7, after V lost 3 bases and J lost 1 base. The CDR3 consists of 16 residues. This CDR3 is CASSFRTGWGNTEAFF. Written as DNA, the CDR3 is TGTGCCAGCAGTTTCCGGACAGGGTGGGGGAACACTGAAGCTTTCTTT.